This T cell receptor beta chain stems from a study of graft-versus-host responses after intestinal transplantation. About the study: Recipients across the board were started on anti-thymocyte globulin induction, then kept on tacrolimus and steroids for approximately three years. Study-wide findings and caveats: GvH clones surfaced in recipient marrow, some emerging earlier in ileum or blood.

Sequenced by immunoSEQ multiplex PCR; TCRdb stores in-frame clones only, minus some. This sample has some 70,000 clones, with around 87% found just once. Regarding this clone: Its target is not known.

V dropped 2 bases and J dropped 4 bases, with 9 bases sitting between them. The CDR3 runs 14 residues. The germline gives CDR1 SNHLY, CDR2 FYNNEI. This sequence originates from a human donor who was the organ donor for an intestinal transplant. The source material was unstimulated CD8+ T cells sorted from spleen or lymph node cells, sampled before transplant. The chain links TRBV2 to TRBJ1-5; D is unclear. Here the CDR3 reads CASSESRRNQPQHF. CDR3 in DNA: TGTGCCAGCAGTGAATCTCGGCGGAATCAGCCCCAGCATTTT. Variable domain in full (rest from reference TRBV2 and TRBJ1-5): EPEVTQTPSHQVTQMGQEVILRCVPISNHLYFYWYRQILGQKVEFLVSFYNNEISEKSEIFDDQFSVERPDGSNFTLKIRSTKLEDSAMYFCASSESRRNQPQHFGDGTRLSIL.